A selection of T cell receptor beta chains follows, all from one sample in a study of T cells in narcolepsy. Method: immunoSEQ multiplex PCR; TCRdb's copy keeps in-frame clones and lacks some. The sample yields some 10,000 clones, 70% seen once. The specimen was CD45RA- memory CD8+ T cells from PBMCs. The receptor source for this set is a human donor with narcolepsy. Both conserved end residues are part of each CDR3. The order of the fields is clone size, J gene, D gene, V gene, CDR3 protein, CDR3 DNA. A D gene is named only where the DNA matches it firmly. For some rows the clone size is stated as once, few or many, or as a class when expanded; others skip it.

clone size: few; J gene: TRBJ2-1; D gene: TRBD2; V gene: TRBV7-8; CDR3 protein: CASEREGDNEQFF; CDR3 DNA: TGTGCCAGCGAACGGGAGGGGGACAATGAGCAGTTCTTC
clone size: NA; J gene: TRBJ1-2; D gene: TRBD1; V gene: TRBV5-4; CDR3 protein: CASSPWTGRQRYGYTF; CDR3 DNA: TGTGCCAGCAGCCCATGGACAGGACGCCAACGCTATGGCTACACCTTC
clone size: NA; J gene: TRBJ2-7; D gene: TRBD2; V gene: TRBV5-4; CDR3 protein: CASSLGLAGALTYF; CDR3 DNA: TGTGCCAGCAGCTTAGGACTAGCGGGGGCCCTGACGTACTTC
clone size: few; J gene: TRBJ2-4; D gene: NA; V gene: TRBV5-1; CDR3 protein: CASSLGVAKNIQYF; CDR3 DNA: TGCGCCAGCAGCTTGGGGGTAGCCAAAAACATTCAGTACTTC
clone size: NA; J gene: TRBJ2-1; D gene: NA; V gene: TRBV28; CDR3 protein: CASNLLNEQFF; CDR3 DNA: TGTGCCAGCAATCTGTTAAATGAGCAGTTCTTC
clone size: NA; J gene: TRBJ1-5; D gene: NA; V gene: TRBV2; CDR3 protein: CASLQEGWGQPQHF; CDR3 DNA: TGTGCCAGCCTTCAGGAGGGCTGGGGTCAGCCCCAGCATTTT
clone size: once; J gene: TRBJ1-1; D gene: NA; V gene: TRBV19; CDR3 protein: CASTHRRRAEAFF; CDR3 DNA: TGTGCCAGTACTCACAGGCGGAGGGCTGAAGCTTTCTTT
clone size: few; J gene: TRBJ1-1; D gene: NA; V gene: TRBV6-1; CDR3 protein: CASSAGFTEAFF; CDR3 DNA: TGTGCCAGCAGTGCTGGTTTCACTGAAGCTTTCTTT
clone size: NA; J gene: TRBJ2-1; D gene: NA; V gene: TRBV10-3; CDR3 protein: CAISESGGSYNEQFF; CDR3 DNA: TGTGCCATCAGTGAGTCAGGGGGCTCCTACAATGAGCAGTTCTTC
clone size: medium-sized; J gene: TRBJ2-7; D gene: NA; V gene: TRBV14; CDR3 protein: CASSHLTGLPYEQYF; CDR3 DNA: TGTGCCAGCAGCCACCTGACAGGACTTCCCTACGAGCAGTACTTC
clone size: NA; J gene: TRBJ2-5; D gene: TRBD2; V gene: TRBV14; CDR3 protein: CASSQDWGGGQETQYF; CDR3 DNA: TGTGCCAGCAGCCAAGATTGGGGCGGGGGGCAGGAGACCCAGTACTTC
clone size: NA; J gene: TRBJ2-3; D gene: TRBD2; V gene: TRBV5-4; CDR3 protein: CASSSAGERSTDTQYF; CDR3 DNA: TGTGCCAGCAGCTCGGCGGGGGAGCGGTCCACAGATACGCAGTATTTT
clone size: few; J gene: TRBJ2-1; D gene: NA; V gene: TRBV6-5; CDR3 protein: CASSESWGNEQFF; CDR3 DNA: TGTGCCAGCAGTGAAAGTTGGGGAAATGAGCAGTTCTTC
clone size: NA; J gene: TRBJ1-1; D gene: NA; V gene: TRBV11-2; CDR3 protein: CASSLHPGEDTEAFF; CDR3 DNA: TGTGCCAGCAGCCTCCACCCGGGAGAGGACACTGAAGCTTTCTTT
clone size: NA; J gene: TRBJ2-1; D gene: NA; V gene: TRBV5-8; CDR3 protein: CASSLADNNEQFF; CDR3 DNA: TGTGCCAGCAGCTTGGCTGACAACAATGAGCAGTTCTTC
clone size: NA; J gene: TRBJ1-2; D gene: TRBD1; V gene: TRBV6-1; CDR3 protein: CASSSGTGMLGYTF; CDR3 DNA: TGTGCCAGCAGCTCCGGGACAGGGATGCTCGGCTACACCTTC
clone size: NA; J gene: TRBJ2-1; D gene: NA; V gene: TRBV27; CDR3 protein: CASSLNGYNEQFF; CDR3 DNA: TGTGCCAGCAGTTTGAACGGATACAATGAGCAGTTCTTC
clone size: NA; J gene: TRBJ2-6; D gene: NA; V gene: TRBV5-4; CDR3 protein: CASSLAASSSGANVLTF; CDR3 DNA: TGTGCCAGCAGCTTGGCCGCGAGCAGCTCTGGGGCCAACGTCCTGACTTTC
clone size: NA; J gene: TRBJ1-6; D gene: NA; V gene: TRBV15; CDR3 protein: CATSREAGESSPLHF; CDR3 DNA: TGTGCCACCAGCAGAGAGGCAGGGGAGAGCTCACCCCTCCACTTT
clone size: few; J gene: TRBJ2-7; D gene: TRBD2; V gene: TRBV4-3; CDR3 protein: CASSQERSGLSYEQYF; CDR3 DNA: TGCGCCAGCAGCCAAGAACGTAGCGGGCTATCCTACGAGCAGTACTTC
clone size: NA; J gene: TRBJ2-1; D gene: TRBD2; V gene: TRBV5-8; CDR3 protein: CASSSWTSGGDEQFF; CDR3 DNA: TGTGCCAGCAGCTCGTGGACTAGCGGGGGGGATGAGCAGTTCTTC
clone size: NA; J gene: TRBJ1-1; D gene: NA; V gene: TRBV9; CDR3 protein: CASSPGARTEAFF; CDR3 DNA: TGTGCCAGCAGCCCCGGTGCCCGTACTGAAGCTTTCTTT
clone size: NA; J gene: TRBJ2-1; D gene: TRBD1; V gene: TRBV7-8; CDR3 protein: CASSSDRRSSYNEQFF; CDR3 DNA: TGTGCCAGCAGCTCGGACAGGCGGAGCTCCTACAATGAGCAGTTCTTC
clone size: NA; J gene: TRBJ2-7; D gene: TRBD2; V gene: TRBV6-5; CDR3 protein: CASSLLAGAYEQYF; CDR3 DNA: TGTGCCAGCAGTTTACTAGCGGGAGCCTACGAGCAGTACTTC
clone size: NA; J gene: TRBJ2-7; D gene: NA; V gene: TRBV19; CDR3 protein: CASSRWASSEQYF; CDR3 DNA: TGTGCCAGTAGTAGGTGGGCCAGCTCCGAGCAGTACTTC
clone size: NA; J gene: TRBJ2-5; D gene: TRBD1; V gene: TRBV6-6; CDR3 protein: CASSWDSEQETQYF; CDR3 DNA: TGCGCCAGCAGCTGGGACAGCGAGCAAGAGACCCAGTACTTC
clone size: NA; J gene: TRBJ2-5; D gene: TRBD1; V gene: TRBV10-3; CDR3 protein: CAISESKGQGMGETQYF; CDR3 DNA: TGTGCCATCAGTGAGTCGAAGGGACAGGGAATGGGAGAGACCCAGTACTTC
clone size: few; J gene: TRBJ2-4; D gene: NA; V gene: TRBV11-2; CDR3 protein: CASSFAGNNIQYF; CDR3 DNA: TGTGCCAGCAGCTTCGCAGGGAACAACATTCAGTACTTC
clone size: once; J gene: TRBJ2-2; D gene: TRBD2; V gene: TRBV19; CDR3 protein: CASSPTILSGRVNGELFF; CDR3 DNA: TGTGCCAGTAGCCCAACAATCCTTAGCGGGAGGGTTAACGGGGAGCTGTTTTTT
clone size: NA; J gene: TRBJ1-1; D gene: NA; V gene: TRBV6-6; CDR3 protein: CASSYAPGTEAFF; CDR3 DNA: TGTGCCAGCAGTTACGCCCCCGGAACTGAAGCTTTCTTT
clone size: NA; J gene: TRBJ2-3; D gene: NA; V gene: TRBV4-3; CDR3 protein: CASSQDLVGATSTDTQYF; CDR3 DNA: TGCGCCAGCAGCCAAGACCTGGTCGGAGCGACTAGCACAGATACGCAGTATTTT
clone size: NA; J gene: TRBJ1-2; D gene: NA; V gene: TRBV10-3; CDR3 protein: CAIPHPNGYTF; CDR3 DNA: TGTGCCATCCCCCATCCGAATGGCTACACCTTC
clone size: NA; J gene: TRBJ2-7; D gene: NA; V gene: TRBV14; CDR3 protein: CASSHSLRRGLYEQYF; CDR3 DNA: TGTGCCAGCAGCCATTCCCTAAGGAGGGGGCTATACGAGCAGTACTTC
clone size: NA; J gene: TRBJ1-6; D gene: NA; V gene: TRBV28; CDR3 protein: CASRPPGHDNSPLHF; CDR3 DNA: TGTGCCAGCAGACCCCCGGGACACGATAATTCACCCCTCCACTTT
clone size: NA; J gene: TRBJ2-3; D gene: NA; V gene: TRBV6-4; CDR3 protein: CASSTSGTDTQYF; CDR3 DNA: TGTGCCAGCAGTACGTCCGGGACAGATACGCAGTATTTT
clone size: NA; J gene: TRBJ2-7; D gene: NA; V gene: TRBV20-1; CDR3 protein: CSARAPEQYF; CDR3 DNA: TGCAGTGCTAGAGCCCCCGAGCAGTACTTC
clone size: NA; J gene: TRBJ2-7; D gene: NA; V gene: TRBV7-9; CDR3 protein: CASSGEVGQGPNYEQYF; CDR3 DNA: TGTGCCAGCAGCGGAGAGGTCGGCCAGGGACCGAACTACGAGCAGTACTTC
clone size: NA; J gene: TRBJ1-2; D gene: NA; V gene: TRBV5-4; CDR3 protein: CASSQDRAGDYGYTF; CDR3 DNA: TGCGCCAGCAGCCAAGATCGAGCAGGGGACTATGGCTACACCTTC
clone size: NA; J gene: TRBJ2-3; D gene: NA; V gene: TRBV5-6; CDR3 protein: CASRPGSGTDTQYF; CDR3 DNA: TGTGCCAGCAGGCCGGGATCAGGCACAGATACGCAGTATTTT
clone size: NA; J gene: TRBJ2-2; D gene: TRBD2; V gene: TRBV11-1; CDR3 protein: CASSLSSGVGTGELFF; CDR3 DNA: TGTGCCAGCAGCTTATCAAGCGGGGTGGGGACCGGGGAGCTGTTTTTT
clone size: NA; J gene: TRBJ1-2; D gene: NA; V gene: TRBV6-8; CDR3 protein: CASRLDWYGYTF; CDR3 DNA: TGTGCCAGCAGATTAGACTGGTATGGCTACACCTTC
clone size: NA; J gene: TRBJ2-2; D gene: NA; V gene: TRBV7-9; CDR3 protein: CASSLAGGYTGELFF; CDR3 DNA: TGTGCCAGCAGCTTAGCGGGGGGATACACCGGGGAGCTGTTTTTT
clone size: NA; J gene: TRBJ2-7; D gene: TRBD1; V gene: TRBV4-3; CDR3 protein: CASSLQDRESNEQYF; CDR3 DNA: TGCGCCAGCAGCCTCCAGGACAGGGAGTCTAACGAGCAGTACTTC
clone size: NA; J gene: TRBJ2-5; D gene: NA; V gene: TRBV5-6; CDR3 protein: CASSLEFRQVVGTQYF; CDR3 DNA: TGTGCCAGCAGCTTGGAGTTTAGACAGGTTGTCGGGACCCAGTACTTC
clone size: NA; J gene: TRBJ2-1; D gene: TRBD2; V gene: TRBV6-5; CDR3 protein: CASSYKGLAGFNEQFF; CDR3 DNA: TGTGCCAGCAGTTACAAGGGACTAGCGGGCTTCAATGAGCAGTTCTTC